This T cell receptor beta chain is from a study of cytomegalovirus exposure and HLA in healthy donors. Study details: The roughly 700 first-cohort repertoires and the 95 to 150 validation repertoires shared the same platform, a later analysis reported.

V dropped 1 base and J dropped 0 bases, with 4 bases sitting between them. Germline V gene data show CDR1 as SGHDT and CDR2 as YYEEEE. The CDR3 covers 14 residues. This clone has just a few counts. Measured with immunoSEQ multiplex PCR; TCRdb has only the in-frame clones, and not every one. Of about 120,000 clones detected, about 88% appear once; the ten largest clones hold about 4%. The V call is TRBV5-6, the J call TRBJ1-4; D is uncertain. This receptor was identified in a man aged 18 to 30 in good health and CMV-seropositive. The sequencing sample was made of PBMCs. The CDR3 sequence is CASSLLATNEKLFF. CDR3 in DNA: TGTGCCAGCAGCTTGCTTGCAACTAATGAAAAACTGTTTTTT.